This paragraph reports one T cell receptor beta chain. V dropped 5 bases and J dropped 3 bases, with 11 bases sitting between them. The CDR3 runs to 14 residues. CDR1 and CDR2 from the germline V gene are SGHTA and FQGNSA. The entry originates in a study of cytomegalovirus exposure and HLA in healthy donors. Researchers ran the PCR with 60 Vbeta and 13 Jbeta primers. Data came from immunoSEQ multiplex PCR; TCRdb stores just in-frame clones and leaves some out. Of some 100,000 clones listed, around 85% are singletons. This TCR derives from a man aged 18-30 years in good health and CMV-seronegative. The V call is TRBV7-2, the J call TRBJ1-3; TRBD1 might be the D (6 bases). Sequenced input: PBMCs. The CDR3 is CASSIQGIGNTIYF. CDR3 DNA: TGTGCCAGCAGCATACAGGGAATTGGAAACACCATATATTTT.